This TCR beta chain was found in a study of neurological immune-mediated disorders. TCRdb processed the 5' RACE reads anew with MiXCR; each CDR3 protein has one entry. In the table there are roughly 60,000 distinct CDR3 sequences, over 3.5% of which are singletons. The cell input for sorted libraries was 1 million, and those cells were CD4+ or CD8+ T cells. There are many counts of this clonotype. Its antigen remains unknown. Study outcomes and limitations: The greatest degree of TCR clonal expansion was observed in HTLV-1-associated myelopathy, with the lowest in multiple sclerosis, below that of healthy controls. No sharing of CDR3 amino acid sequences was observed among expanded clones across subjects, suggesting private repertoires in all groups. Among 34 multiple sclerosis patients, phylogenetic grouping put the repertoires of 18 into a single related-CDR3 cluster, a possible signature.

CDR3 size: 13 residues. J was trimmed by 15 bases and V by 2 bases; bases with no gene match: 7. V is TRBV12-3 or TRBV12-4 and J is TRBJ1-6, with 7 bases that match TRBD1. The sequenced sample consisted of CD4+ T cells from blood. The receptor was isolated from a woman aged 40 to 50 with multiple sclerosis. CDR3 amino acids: CASSLLGGPGLHF. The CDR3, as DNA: TGTGCCAGCAGTTTACTAGGGGGCCCTGGCCTCCACTTT.